The 6 T cell receptor beta chains given below trace back to one sample, sequenced in a study of CD8+CD57+ T cells in acquired aplastic anemia. It was patients with CD8+CD57+ cell expansion by flow cytometry who were chosen for sequencing. Template material for TCR beta VDJ and CDR3 profiling consisted of genomic DNA. TCRdb reprocessed the reads via MiXCR and lists one record per CDR3 protein. This table holds around 500,000 distinct CDR3 sequences, around 33% found once. What was sequenced was sorted CD4+, CD8+, or CD8+CD57+ T cells (not recorded which) from PBMCs. The receptors here all came from a human donor with aplastic anemia.

As concerns this clonotype: A much larger clonotype is one base distant, so this may be a read error. This chain joins TRBV7-2 and TRBJ1-2; 7 bases align to TRBD1. CDR1 and CDR2 (germline): SGHTA, FQGNSA. V dropped 8 bases and J dropped 4; count of bases not matched to a gene: 13. The CDR3 is 15 amino acids. Here the CDR3 reads CASGNTGEGVYGYTF. DNA for the CDR3: TGTGCCAGCGGCAATACAGGGGAAGGAGTCTATGGCTACACCTTC.

This clonotype was seen repeatedly, ten times or more. The chain has TRBV19 and TRBJ2-7; 9 bases agree with TRBD1. With 4 bases clipped from V and 5 bases from J, the junction kept 6 bases outside the gene matches. The CDR3 runs to 14 residues. In germline, CDR1 is LNHDA, CDR2 SQIVND (reference sequence). The chain's CDR3 is CASSRTGGRHEQYF. Here the CDR3 DNA reads TGTGCCAGTAGTAGAACAGGGGGCAGGCACGAGCAGTACTTC.

This clonotype was detected many times. This sequence joins TRBV25-1 and TRBJ1-2; 7 bases match TRBD1. Per the germline V gene, CDR1 is MGHDK and CDR2 is SYGVNS. V lost 4 bases, J lost 2 bases, and 4 bases stayed unmatched. CDR3 size: 14 residues. Here the CDR3 reads CASSGAGGNYGYTF. CDR3 nucleotides: TGTGCCAGCAGTGGGGCAGGGGGGAACTATGGCTACACCTTC.

This clonotype appeared many times. At one end the junction does not follow the germline gene, possibly because of a read error. The chain recombines TRBV15 with TRBJ2-3; D might be TRBD1 (5 bases). This CDR3 contains 15 residues. The germline V gene encodes CDR1 LNHNV and CDR2 YYDKDF (reference sequence). As DNA, the CDR3 is TGTGCCACCGGCAGTGGGGCCCGTTTCGCAGATACGCAGTATTTT. It specifies CATGSGARFADTQYF.

The CDR3 loop reads CASSFTGSIEKLFF. The DNA for the CDR3 is TGCGCCAGCAGCTTCACAGGGTCGATCGAAAAACTGTTTTTT. V gene TRBV5-1 combines with J gene TRBJ1-4; TRBD1 is a possible D gene (6 bases). Trimming removed 2 bases from V and 8 bases from J, with 13 bases in between. The length of the CDR3 is 14 residues. CDR1 SGHRS and CDR2 YFSETQ come from the germline V gene.

This clonotype was recorded at least ten times. The CDR3 loop reads CASSLGFGTDYGYTF. CDR3 nucleotides: TGTGCCAGCAGCTTGGGATTTGGGACAGATTATGGCTACACCTTC. The V and J genes are TRBV5-6 and TRBJ1-2, with 7 nucleotides matching TRBD1. The J segment lost 5 bases and the V segment lost 0 bases, leaving 7 bases of the junction unmatched. There are 15 residues in the CDR3. In germline, CDR1 is SGHDT, CDR2 YYEEEE.